One T cell receptor beta chain is described in this entry. What it binds is not known. The record originates from a study of Graves' ophthalmopathy and Graves' hyperthyroidism. The study, taken as a whole, reports: Ophthalmopathy and stable hyperthyroidism were discriminated by a 13-signature model, with approximately 89% sensitivity and 70% to 84% specificity. Appearing in blood as well were most expanded thyroid clonotypes above 0.001 frequency.

Using RNA transcripts, the TCR beta CDR3 regions were amplified. The workflow started with a first-round RT-PCR run with HTBI primers and then moved on to a second-round multiplex PCR. MiXCR, run by TCRdb on the multiplex PCR reads, gives a single entry per CDR3 protein. In the table there are 45,000 to 60,000 distinct CDR3 sequences, 45% to 55% of which are singletons. Those donors who had ophthalmopathy presented with moderate-to-severe activity, a CAS of ≥3, a NOSPECS of ≥4 and a duration under 3 months. Uncontrolled infections, pregnancy, lactation or other autoimmune diseases led to patient exclusion. Looked up from germline, CDR1 is GTSNPN and CDR2 is SVGIG (reference sequence). This CDR3 has 14 residues. V was cut by 3 bases and J by 4 bases, with 16 bases left in between.

The receptor comes from an adult woman with Graves' ophthalmopathy. This chain links TRBV30 with TRBJ2-7, with D possibly TRBD1 on 6 matching bases. Specimen: peripheral blood. CDR3 protein: CAWSDDGQRYEQYF. The CDR3 DNA sequence: TGTGCCTGGAGCGACGACGGACAGAGGTACGAGCAGTACTTC.